A selection of T cell receptor beta chains follows, all from one sample in a study of human T cells and chemical hapten exposure. TCRdb ran MiXCR on the RACE reads and lists one entry per CDR3 protein. This table holds roughly 80,000 distinct CDR3 sequences, 12% to 15% found once. The source material was whole blood, sampled in connection with sensitization to the hapten diphenylcyclopropenone (DPC). The receptors here all came from a woman between 50 and 59 years old with alopecia areata. Some clones in this sample may be carry-over from other donors' samples. Each CDR3 is given with its conserved first and last residue. The D gene is left open where the match is weak. The size entry is marked missing in some rows and otherwise reads once, few, many or a size class.

clone_size: NA; v_call: TRBV5-4; j_call: TRBJ2-6; d_call: TRBD1; cdr3_aa: CASSFGTGRRSGANVLTF; cdr3_nt: TGTGCCAGCAGTTTCGGGACAGGCCGACGCTCTGGGGCCAACGTCCTGACTTTC
clone_size: NA; v_call: TRBV10-2; j_call: TRBJ1-1; d_call: TRBD1; cdr3_aa: CASSGQGEAFF; cdr3_nt: TGCGCCAGCAGTGGACAGGGTGAAGCTTTCTTT
clone_size: few; v_call: TRBV6-2/TRBV6-3; j_call: TRBJ2-5; d_call: NA; cdr3_aa: CASSGLRKSIQETQYF; cdr3_nt: TGTGCCAGCAGCGGACTTCGAAAGTCCATCCAAGAGACCCAGTACTTC
clone_size: NA; v_call: TRBV20-1; j_call: TRBJ2-3; d_call: TRBD2; cdr3_aa: CSARTTGLAAQYF; cdr3_nt: TGCAGTGCGAGGACAACGGGACTAGCGGCGCAGTATTTT
clone_size: few; v_call: TRBV15; j_call: TRBJ2-1; d_call: NA; cdr3_aa: CATSGGRNEQFF; cdr3_nt: TGTGCCACCAGCGGGGGGAGGAATGAGCAGTTCTTC
clone_size: few; v_call: TRBV29-1; j_call: TRBJ2-1; d_call: NA; cdr3_aa: CSVRATGGSQQFF; cdr3_nt: TGCAGCGTTAGGGCGACCGGGGGTAGTCAGCAGTTCTTC
clone_size: few; v_call: TRBV12-3/TRBV12-4; j_call: TRBJ2-5; d_call: NA; cdr3_aa: CASSPERVGETQYF; cdr3_nt: TGTGCCAGCAGTCCAGAGAGGGTTGGAGAGACCCAGTACTTC
clone_size: NA; v_call: TRBV7-8; j_call: TRBJ2-1; d_call: TRBD2; cdr3_aa: CASSVRLAGEYNEQFF; cdr3_nt: TGTGCCAGCAGCGTCCGACTAGCGGGAGAGTATAATGAGCAGTTCTTC
clone_size: NA; v_call: TRBV20-1; j_call: TRBJ2-7; d_call: TRBD2; cdr3_aa: CSARKLSSGRVYEQYF; cdr3_nt: TGCAGTGCTAGGAAACTCTCTAGCGGGAGAGTCTACGAGCAGTACTTC
clone_size: medium-sized; v_call: TRBV29-1; j_call: TRBJ1-2; d_call: NA; cdr3_aa: CSPGGSGAGYTF; cdr3_nt: TGCAGCCCCGGGGGCAGCGGTGCCGGCTACACCTTC
clone_size: NA; v_call: TRBV11-2; j_call: TRBJ2-1; d_call: TRBD2; cdr3_aa: CASSSTLRDSGRGNEQFF; cdr3_nt: TGTGCCAGCAGCTCTACCCTCCGCGACAGCGGGAGGGGAAATGAGCAGTTCTTC
clone_size: NA; v_call: TRBV2; j_call: TRBJ2-7; d_call: TRBD1; cdr3_aa: CASTYSRTGTSEQYF; cdr3_nt: TGTGCCAGCACCTACTCCCGGACAGGGACGAGTGAGCAGTACTTC
clone_size: NA; v_call: TRBV6-5; j_call: TRBJ2-3; d_call: TRBD2; cdr3_aa: CASSSQRGSSTDTQYF; cdr3_nt: TGTGCCAGCAGTAGCCAGCGGGGATCTAGCACAGATACGCAGTATTTT
clone_size: NA; v_call: TRBV12-2; j_call: TRBJ2-1; d_call: NA; cdr3_aa: CASRIRDSSGIYNEQFF; cdr3_nt: TGTGCAAGTCGCATACGGGACAGTTCAGGGATATACAATGAGCAGTTCTTC
clone_size: NA; v_call: TRBV20-1; j_call: TRBJ1-4; d_call: TRBD1; cdr3_aa: CSARAQGVNEKLFF; cdr3_nt: TGCAGTGCTAGAGCACAGGGGGTTAATGAAAAACTGTTTTTT
clone_size: many; v_call: TRBV2; j_call: TRBJ1-1; d_call: NA; cdr3_aa: CASRAGLNTEAFF; cdr3_nt: TGTGCCAGCAGGGCAGGACTGAACACTGAAGCTTTCTTT
clone_size: few; v_call: TRBV2; j_call: TRBJ2-5; d_call: TRBD2; cdr3_aa: CASRVGLAGQETQYF; cdr3_nt: TGTGCCAGCAGGGTCGGACTAGCGGGACAAGAGACCCAGTACTTC
clone_size: few; v_call: TRBV2; j_call: TRBJ2-3; d_call: TRBD2; cdr3_aa: CASSSRTSGSDTQYF; cdr3_nt: TGTGCCAGCAGTTCGAGGACTAGCGGGAGTGATACGCAGTATTTT